This T cell receptor beta chain emerged from a study of beta chain features in type 1 diabetes. Study-level information: There was similarity between patients and healthy donors in age, gender and cell yields. Notes on the study in general: Across all four CD4+ subsets, people with type 1 diabetes showed modestly shorter TCRB CDR3s. More deletions and fewer insertions at VDJ junctions were seen in type 1 diabetes patients.

Expressed TCRB transcripts were sequenced because the isolated RNA had all been reverse transcribed beforehand. Assay used: immunoSEQ multiplex PCR; TCRdb lists only in-frame clones, some missing. The sample consists of hundreds of thousands of clones, 15% to 17% of them appearing once. J lost 8 bases, V lost 4 bases, and 13 bases had no gene match. Germline loops: CDR1 SGHDN, CDR2 FVKESK. This CDR3 is 17 amino acids long. Using CD45RO/CCR7/CD25/CD127/CD95/CD27, CD4+ naive, central memory, regulatory and stem cell-like memory cells were sorted. Points on this clone: The antigen remains undetermined.

The receptor comes from a man between 18 and 29 years old in good health. Sequencing was done on a sample of naive CD4+ T cells from blood. This sequence joins TRBV14 and TRBJ1-4, with 10 bases matching TRBD1. Written as DNA, the CDR3 is TGTGCCAGCAGCCGAACCGGGACAGGGGTGTCTATCGAAAAACTGTTTTTT. It codes for CASSRTGTGVSIEKLFF. Drawing the rest from reference TRBV14 and TRBJ1-4, the complete variable domain is EAGVTQFPSHSVIEKGQTVTLRCDPISGHDNLYWYRRVMGKEIKFLLHFVKESKQDESGMPNNRFLAERTGGTYSTLKVQPAELEDSGVYFCASSRTGTGVSIEKLFFGSGTQLSVL.